This entry lists 6 T cell receptor beta chains sequenced from one sample in a study of Tregs in tolerant kidney transplant recipients. The nonmyeloablative bone marrow transplants came from related graft donors, with transient mixed chimerism. Here immunoSEQ multiplex PCR was the method, and the copy in TCRdb shows in-frame clones only, minus some. The table lists tens of thousands of clones, 93% of them singletons. The source was CD4+ T cells from blood (PBMCs), collected 12 months after the transplant. The receptors here all came from a human patient who received a combined kidney and bone marrow transplant. Some of the T cells might come from the graft donor.

This sequence joins TRBV18 and TRBJ1-1; 7 bases map to TRBD1. This CDR3 contains 15 residues. Germline CDR1 is KGHSH and CDR2 is LQKENI. V lost 0 bases to trimming and J lost 1 base; unmatched junction nucleotides: 2. The CDR3 DNA reads TGTGCCAGCTCACCACCTAGGACAGGGAACACTGAAGCTTTCTTT. Encoded protein: CASSPPRTGNTEAFF.

The rearrangement uses TRBV21-1 and TRBJ2-3; no DNA check was done on the table's D call, TRBD1. TRBV21-1 is a documented pseudogene. The CDR3 spans 18 residues. CDR3 nucleotides: TGTGCCAGCAGCAAAGAAAAGGAAGGGGGTAAGTTTACAGATACGCAGTATTTT. This encodes CASSKEKEGGKFTDTQYF.

The rearrangement joins TRBV7-9 to TRBJ2-3; 8 bases are a match to TRBD2. Germline lookup yields CDR1 SEHNR and CDR2 FQNEAQ (reference sequence). The CDR3 runs 15 residues. J lost 6 bases, V lost 5 bases, and 10 bases had no gene match. Here the CDR3 reads CASSKLVVAGDTQYF. CDR3 nucleotides: TGTGCCAGCAGCAAACTTGTGGTAGCGGGGGATACGCAGTATTTT.

The genes are TRBV29-1 and TRBJ2-3; D unclear. Per the germline V gene, CDR1 is SQVTM and CDR2 is ANQGSEA. The CDR3 runs 14 residues. V was trimmed by 6 bases and J by 0 bases, leaving 13 bases between them. The CDR3 spells CSVPSAISTDTQYF. CDR3 nucleotides: TGCAGCGTCCCCAGCGCCATTAGCACAGATACGCAGTATTTT.

The gene calls are TRBV19 and TRBJ2-1; possibly TRBD2 for D (6 bases). Germline CDR1 reads LNHDA; CDR2 reads SQIVND (reference sequence). V was clipped by 4 bases and J by 8 bases, with 15 bases between them. There are 14 residues in the CDR3. The CDR3 sequence is CASSTRDFDDEQFF. The CDR3 coding sequence is TGTGCCAGTAGTACCCGGGACTTCGACGATGAGCAGTTCTTC.

The V and J genes are TRBV5-1 and TRBJ1-3, with 7 bases lining up with TRBD1. The V gene end was trimmed by 7 bases and the J gene end by 0 bases; junction bases not matched to a gene: 10. The germline V gene has CDR1 SGHRS and CDR2 YFSETQ. The CDR3 is made up of 16 amino acids. The CDR3 region is CASFRQGPHSGNTIYF. CDR3 nucleotides: TGCGCCAGCTTTAGACAGGGCCCTCACTCTGGAAACACCATATATTTT.